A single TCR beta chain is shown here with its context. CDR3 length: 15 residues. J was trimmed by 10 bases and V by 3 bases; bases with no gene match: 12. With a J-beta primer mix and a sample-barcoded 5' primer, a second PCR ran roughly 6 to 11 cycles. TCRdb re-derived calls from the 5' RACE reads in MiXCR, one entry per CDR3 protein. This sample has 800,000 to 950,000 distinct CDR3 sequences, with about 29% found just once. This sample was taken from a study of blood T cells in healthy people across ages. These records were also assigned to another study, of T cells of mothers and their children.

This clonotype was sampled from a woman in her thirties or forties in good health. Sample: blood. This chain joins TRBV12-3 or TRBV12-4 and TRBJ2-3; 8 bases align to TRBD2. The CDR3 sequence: CASSFGGGLADAQYF. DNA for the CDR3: TGTGCCAGCAGTTTCGGCGGGGGGCTTGCGGATGCGCAGTATTTT.